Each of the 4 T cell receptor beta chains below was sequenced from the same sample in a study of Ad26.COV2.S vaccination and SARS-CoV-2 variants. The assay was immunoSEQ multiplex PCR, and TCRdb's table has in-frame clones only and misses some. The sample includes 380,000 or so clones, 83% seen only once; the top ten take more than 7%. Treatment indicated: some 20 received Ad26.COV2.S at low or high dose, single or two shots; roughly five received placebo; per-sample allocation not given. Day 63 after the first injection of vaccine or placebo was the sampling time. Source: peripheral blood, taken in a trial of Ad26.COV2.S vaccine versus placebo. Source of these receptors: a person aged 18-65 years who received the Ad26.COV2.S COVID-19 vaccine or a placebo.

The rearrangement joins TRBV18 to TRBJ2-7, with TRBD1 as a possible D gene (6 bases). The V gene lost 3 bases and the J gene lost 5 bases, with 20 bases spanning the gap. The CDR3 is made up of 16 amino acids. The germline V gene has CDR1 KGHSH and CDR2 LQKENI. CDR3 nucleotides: TGTGCCAGCTCACCCGAACTAGGGGGTGTCCTGGACGAGCAGTACTTC. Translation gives CASSPELGGVLDEQYF.

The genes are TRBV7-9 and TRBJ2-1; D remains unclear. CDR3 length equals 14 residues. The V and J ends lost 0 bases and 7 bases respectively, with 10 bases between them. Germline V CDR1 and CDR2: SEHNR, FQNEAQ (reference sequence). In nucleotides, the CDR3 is TGTGCCAGCAGCTTAGCCCTTTTCATTAATGAGCAGTTCTTC. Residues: CASSLALFINEQFF.

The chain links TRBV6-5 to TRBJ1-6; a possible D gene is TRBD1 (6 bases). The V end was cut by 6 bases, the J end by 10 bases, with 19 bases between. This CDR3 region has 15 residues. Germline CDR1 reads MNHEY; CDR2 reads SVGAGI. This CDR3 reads CASSPNDGGGSPLHF. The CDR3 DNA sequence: TGTGCCAGCAGCCCAAACGACGGGGGGGGCTCACCCCTCCACTTT.

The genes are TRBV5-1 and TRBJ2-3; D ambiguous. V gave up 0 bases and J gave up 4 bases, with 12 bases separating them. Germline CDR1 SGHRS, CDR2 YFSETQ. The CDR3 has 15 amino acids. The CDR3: CASSLGMVASDTQYF. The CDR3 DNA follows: TGCGCCAGCAGCTTGGGTATGGTAGCCTCAGATACGCAGTATTTT.